This T cell receptor beta chain was found in a study of cytomegalovirus exposure and HLA in healthy donors. After removal of 6 bases from V and 5 bases from J, the junction contained 5 bases not matched to a gene. The length of the CDR3 is 13 residues. The germline V gene encodes CDR1 SGHTA and CDR2 FQGTGA. Researchers ran the PCR with 60 Vbeta and 13 Jbeta primers. Profiling relied on immunoSEQ multiplex PCR, and the TCRdb table lists in-frame clones only, not all of them. The sample has roughly 100,000 clones, around 65% seen once. This clone turned up a few times. Sequencing was carried out using PBMCs. The clonotype was recovered from a woman in her fifties or sixties in good health and CMV-seronegative. The chain joins TRBV7-3 to TRBJ2-5; 8 nucleotides agree with TRBD2. The CDR3 is CASRSSGSETQYF. The CDR3 DNA follows: TGTGCCAGCAGATCGAGCGGGAGTGAGACCCAGTACTTC.